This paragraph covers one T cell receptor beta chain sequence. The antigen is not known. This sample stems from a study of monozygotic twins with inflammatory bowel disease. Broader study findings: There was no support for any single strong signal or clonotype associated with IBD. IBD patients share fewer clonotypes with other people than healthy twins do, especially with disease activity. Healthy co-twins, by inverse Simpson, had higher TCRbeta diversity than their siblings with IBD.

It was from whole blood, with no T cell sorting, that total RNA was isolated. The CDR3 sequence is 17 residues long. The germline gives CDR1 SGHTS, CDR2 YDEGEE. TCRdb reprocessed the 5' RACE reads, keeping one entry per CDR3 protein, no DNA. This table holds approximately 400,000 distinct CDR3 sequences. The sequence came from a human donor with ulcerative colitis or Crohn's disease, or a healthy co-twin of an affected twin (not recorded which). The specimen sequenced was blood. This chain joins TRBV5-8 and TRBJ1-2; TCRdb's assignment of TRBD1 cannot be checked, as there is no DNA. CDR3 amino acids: CASSLRIGTVINYGYTF.